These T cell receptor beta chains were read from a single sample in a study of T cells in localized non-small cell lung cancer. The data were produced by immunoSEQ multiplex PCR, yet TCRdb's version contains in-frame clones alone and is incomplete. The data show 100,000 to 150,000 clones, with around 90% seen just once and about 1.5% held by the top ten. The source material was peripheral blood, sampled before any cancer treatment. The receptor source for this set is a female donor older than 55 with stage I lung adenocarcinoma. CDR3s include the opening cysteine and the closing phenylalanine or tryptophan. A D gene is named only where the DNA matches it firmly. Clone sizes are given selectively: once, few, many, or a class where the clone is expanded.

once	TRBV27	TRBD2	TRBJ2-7	CASRRTSGAYEQYF	TGTGCCAGCAGAAGGACTAGCGGAGCCTACGAGCAGTACTTC
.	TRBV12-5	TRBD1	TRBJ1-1	CASGLEGQGALTEAFF	TGTGCTAGTGGTTTGGAGGGACAGGGGGCCCTCACTGAAGCTTTCTTT
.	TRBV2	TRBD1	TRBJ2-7	CASRQGYEQYF	TGTGCCAGCCGACAGGGCTACGAGCAGTACTTC
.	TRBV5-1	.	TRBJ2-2	CASSASLTGELFF	TGCGCCAGCAGCGCGAGTCTAACCGGGGAGCTGTTTTTT
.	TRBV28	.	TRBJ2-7	CASSSDYEQYF	TGTGCCAGCAGTTCTGATTACGAGCAGTACTTC
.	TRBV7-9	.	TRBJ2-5	CASSLFTGQETQYF	TGTGCCAGCAGCTTATTCACAGGGCAAGAGACCCAGTACTTC
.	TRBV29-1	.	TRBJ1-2	CSSWSQGLGTF	TGCAGCAGTTGGTCGCAGGGCCTAGGCACCTTC
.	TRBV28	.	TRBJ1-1	CASNLSGTEAFF	TGTGCCAGCAATCTGTCGGGGACTGAAGCTTTCTTT
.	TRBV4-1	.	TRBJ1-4	CASSPGPSTNEKLFF	TGCGCCAGCAGCCCCGGACCGTCAACTAATGAAAAACTGTTTTTT
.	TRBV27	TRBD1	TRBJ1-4	CASKLPGQGAPKNEKLFF	TGTGCCAGCAAGTTACCGGGACAGGGGGCCCCGAAGAATGAAAAACTGTTTTTT
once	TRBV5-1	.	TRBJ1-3	CASSLPSGESNTIYF	TGCGCCAGCAGCTTGCCTTCAGGAGAGTCTAACACCATATATTTT
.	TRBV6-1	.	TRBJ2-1	CASSELGYEQFF	TGTGCCAGCAGTGAATTGGGGTATGAGCAGTTCTTC
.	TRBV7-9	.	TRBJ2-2	CASRPQGTGELFF	TGTGCCAGCCGCCCCCAGGGGACCGGGGAGCTGTTTTTT